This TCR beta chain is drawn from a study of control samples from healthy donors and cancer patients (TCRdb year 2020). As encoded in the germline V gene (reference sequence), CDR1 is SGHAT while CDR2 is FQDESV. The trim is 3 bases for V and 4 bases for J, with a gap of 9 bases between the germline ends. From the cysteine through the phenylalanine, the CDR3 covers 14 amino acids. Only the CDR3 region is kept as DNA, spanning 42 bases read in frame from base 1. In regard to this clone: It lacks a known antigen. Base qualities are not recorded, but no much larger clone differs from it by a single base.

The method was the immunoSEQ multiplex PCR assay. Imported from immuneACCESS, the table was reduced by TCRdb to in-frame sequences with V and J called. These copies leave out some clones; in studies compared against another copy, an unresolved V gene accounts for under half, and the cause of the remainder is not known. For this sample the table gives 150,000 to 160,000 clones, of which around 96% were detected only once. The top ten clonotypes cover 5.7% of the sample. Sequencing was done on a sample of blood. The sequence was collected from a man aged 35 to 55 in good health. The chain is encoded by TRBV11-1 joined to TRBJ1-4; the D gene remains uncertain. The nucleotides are TGTGCCAGCAGCTTCCGCGGGGTTAATGAAAAACTGTTTTTT. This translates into CASSFRGVNEKLFF.